The 5 T cell receptor beta chains reported below all come from one sample, sequenced in a study of beta chain features in type 1 diabetes. Sequencing targeted expressed TCRB transcripts, as all isolated RNA had been reverse transcribed. Produced via immunoSEQ multiplex PCR; TCRdb's table is partial and in-frame only. The top ten hold 0.72% of the sample, which has about 39,000 clones, more than 40% seen once. Sequenced: central memory CD4+ T cells from blood. Receptor source: a woman aged 18-29 years in good health.

This sequence joins TRBV2 and TRBJ1-1; 12 positions match TRBD1. The CDR3 is 16 residues long. CDR1 and CDR2 (germline): SNHLY, FYNNEI. The trim removed 7 bases at V and 5 bases at J, leaving 11 bases unmatched. CDR3 sequence reads: CASTAPGQGASTEAFF. CDR3 bases: TGTGCCAGCACCGCCCCGGGACAGGGGGCGAGTACTGAAGCTTTCTTT. The complete variable domain, with remaining parts taken from reference TRBV2 and TRBJ1-1, reads EPEVTQTPSHQVTQMGQEVILRCVPISNHLYFYWYRQILGQKVEFLVSFYNNEISEKSEIFDDQFSVERPDGSNFTLKIRSTKLEDSAMYFCASTAPGQGASTEAFFGQGTRLTVV.

The chain employs TRBV7-2 and TRBJ2-1; 7 bases align to TRBD2. This CDR3 is built from 14 residues. V gave up 6 bases and J gave up 5 bases; unmatched junction bases: 7. Germline CDR1 is SGHTA and CDR2 is FQGNSA. CDR3 DNA: TGTGCCAGCAGTCGGACTAGGGCAGACAATGAGCAGTTCTTC. Translation gives CASSRTRADNEQFF. Together with reference TRBV7-2 and TRBJ2-1, the CDR3 gives the full variable domain: GAGVSQSPSNKVTEKGKDVELRCDPISGHTALYWYRQSLGQGLEFLIYFQGNSAPDKSGLPSDRFSAERTGGSVSTLTIQRTQQEDSAVYLCASSRTRADNEQFFGPGTRLTVL.

V gene TRBV5-4 combines with J gene TRBJ2-7; 8 nucleotides agree with TRBD2. The CDR3 totals 16 residues. The V and J ends lost 0 bases and 5 bases, in that order; junction bases with no gene match: 10. Germline CDR1 reads SGHNT; CDR2 reads YYREEE (reference sequence). The CDR3 protein is CASSLATGLAANEQYF. DNA for the CDR3: TGTGCCAGCAGCTTGGCGACAGGACTAGCCGCCAACGAGCAGTACTTC.

The chain has TRBV6-1 and TRBJ1-2; D gene ambiguous. V was shortened by 1 base and J by 4 bases, with 10 bases between the two germline ends. Germline assignment: CDR1 MNHNS and CDR2 SASEGT. This CDR3 spans 14 amino acids. The CDR3 coding sequence is TGTGCCAGCAGTGAAGGTGAGGGCGGCTATGGCTACACCTTC. Protein product: CASSEGEGGYGYTF.

Written as DNA, the CDR3 is TGTGCCAGCAGAGTCCCAACAGGGGGCAACTACGAGCAGTACTTC. It encodes CASRVPTGGNYEQYF. The chain combines TRBV6-1 with TRBJ2-7; 9 bases line up with TRBD1. The CDR3 is 15 residues long. Trimming cost V 6 bases and J 3 bases; bases outside gene matches: 9. Germline CDR1 reads MNHNS; CDR2 reads SASEGT.